This T cell receptor beta chain derives from a study of T cell repertoires in aging, cancer and after chemotherapy. Study in general: Glioblastoma patients receiving temozolomide-based therapy gave paired samples before and after chemotherapy.

The CDR3 sequence is 15 residues long. The germline V gene encodes CDR1 PRHDT and CDR2 FYEKMQ (reference sequence). Worth noting for this clonotype: A much larger clone differs from this one at a single base, so this may be a read error.

Rearranged V-D-J TRB sequences were amplified with a mixed TRB-A/B primer pool. TCRdb re-called the multiplex PCR reads with MiXCR, one entry per CDR3 protein. The sample lists 680 or so distinct CDR3 sequences, under 25% occurring once. Amplification of TCR beta used genomic DNA extracted from peripheral blood. The V gene is TRBV13, the J gene TRBJ2-2; 8 nucleotides line up with TRBD2. Material: blood. The receptor was isolated from a human donor with a solid tumor. CDR3 sequence reads: CGSSFGAGGTGELFF. The CDR3, as DNA: TGTGGCAGCAGCTTTGGCGCGGGGGGTACCGGGGAGCTGTTTTTT. Looking up the rest from reference TRBV13 and TRBJ2-2 gives the full variable domain: AAGVIQSPRHLIKEKRETATLKCYPIPRHDTVYWYQQGPGQDPQFLISFYEKMQSDKGSIPDRFSAQQFSDYHSELNMSSLELGDSALYFCGSSFGAGGTGELFFGEGSRLTVL.